Sequencing of this TCR beta chain was carried out in a study of OX40 agonist ivuxolimab in advanced cancers. About the study: Partial responses were achieved by three patients, of whom one had hepatocellular carcinoma and two had cutaneous melanoma.

Data came from immunoSEQ multiplex PCR; TCRdb stores just in-frame clones and leaves some out. The repertoire holds about 96,000 clones, about nine tenths seen once, with about 1.5% in the top ten. Germline V gives CDR1 GTSNPN, CDR2 SVGIG (reference sequence). This CDR3 is 13 amino acids long. Trimming cost V 5 bases and J 5 bases; bases outside gene matches: 6. The cohort excluded patients with autoimmune disease history or systemic immunosuppression. The specimen comprised CD4+ or CD8+ T cells sorted from blood, sampled in a trial of the OX40 agonist ivuxolimab. This receptor was taken from an adult with an advanced solid tumor such as melanoma, head and neck, liver or kidney cancer. This chain connects TRBV30 to TRBJ2-7; TRBD1 matches 10 bases. The CDR3 region is CAWDRDRGNEQYF. The CDR3 DNA reads as TGTGCCTGGGACCGGGACAGGGGCAACGAGCAGTACTTC.